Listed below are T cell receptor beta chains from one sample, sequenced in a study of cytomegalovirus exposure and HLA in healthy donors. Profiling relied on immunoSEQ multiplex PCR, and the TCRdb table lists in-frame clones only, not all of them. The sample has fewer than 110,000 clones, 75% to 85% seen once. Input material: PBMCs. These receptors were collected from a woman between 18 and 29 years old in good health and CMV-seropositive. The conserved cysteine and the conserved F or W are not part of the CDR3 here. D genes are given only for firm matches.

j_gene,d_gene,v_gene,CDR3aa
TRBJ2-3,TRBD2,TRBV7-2,ASRAGGSTDTQY
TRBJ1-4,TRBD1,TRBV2,ASSEGQGLGEKLF
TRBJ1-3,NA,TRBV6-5,ASGKGQSSGNTIY
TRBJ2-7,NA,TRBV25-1,ASSESSAGHYYEQY
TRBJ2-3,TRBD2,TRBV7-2,ASRFTSSGRLGTDTQY
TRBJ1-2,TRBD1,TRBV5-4,ASSLRQGDYGYT
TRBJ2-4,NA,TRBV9,ASSVVSSGKNIQY
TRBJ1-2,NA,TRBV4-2,ASSQDRGASNYGYT
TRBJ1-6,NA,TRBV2,ASSLPDLTGDSPLH
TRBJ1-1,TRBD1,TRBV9,ASSGDRGEAF
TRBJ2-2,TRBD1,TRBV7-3,ASSPLTGQGAGELF
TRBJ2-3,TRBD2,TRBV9,ASSARLALGTDTQY
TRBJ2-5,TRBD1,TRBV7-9,ASSLGQGGLSETQY
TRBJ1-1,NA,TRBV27,ASRAQGGNTEAF
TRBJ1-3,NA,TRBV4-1,ASSQVTWARGNTIY
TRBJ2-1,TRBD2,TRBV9,ASSVSGGSTYNEQF
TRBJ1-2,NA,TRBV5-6,ASSWGQSNYGYT
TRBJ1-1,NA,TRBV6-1,ASSARSGPYDTEAF
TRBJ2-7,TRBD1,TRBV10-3,AISGGRDRGYEQY
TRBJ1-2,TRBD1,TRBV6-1,ASRGTGTDYGYT
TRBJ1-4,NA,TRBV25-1,ASSERRASGEKLF
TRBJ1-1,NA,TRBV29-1,SVVGALNTEAF
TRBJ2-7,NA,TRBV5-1,ASSLRQEGYEQY
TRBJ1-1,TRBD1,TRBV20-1,SATTGQEAF
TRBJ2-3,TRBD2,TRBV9,ASSVALAGPGTDTQY